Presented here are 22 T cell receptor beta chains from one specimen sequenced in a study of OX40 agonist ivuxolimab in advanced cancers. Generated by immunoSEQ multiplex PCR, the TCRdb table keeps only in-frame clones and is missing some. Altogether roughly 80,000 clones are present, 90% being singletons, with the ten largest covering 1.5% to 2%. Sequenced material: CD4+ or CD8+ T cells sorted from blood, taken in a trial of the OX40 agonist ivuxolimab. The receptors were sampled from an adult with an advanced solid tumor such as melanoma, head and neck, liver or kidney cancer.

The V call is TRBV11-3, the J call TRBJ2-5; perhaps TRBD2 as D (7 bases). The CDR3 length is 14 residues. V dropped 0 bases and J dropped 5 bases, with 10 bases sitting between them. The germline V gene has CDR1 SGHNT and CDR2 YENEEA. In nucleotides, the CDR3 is TGTGCCAGCAGCTTAGATGGGGGGGCGGAGACCCAGTACTTC. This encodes CASSLDGGAETQYF. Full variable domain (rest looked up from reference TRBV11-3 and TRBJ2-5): EAGVVQSPRYKIIEKKQPVAFWCNPISGHNTLYWYLQNLGQGPELLIRYENEEAVDDSQLPKDRFSAERLKGVDSTLKIQPAELGDSAVYLCASSLDGGAETQYFGPGTRLLVL.

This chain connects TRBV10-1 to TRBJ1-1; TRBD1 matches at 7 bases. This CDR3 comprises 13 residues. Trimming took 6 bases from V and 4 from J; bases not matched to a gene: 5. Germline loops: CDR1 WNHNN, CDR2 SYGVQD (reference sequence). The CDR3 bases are TGCGCCAGCAGACAGGGGTTCGCCACTGAAGCTTTCTTT. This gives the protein CASRQGFATEAFF.

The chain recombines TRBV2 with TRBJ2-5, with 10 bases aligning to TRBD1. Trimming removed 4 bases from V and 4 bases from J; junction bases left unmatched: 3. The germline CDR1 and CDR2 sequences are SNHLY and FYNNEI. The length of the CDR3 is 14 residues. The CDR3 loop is CASSARTGGETQYF. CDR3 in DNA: TGTGCCAGCAGTGCTCGGACAGGGGGAGAGACCCAGTACTTC.

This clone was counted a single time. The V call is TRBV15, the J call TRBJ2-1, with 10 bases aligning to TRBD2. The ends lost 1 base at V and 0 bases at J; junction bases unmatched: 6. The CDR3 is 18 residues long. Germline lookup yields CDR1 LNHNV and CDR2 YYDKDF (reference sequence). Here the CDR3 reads CATSRVRASGGSYNEQFF. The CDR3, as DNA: TGTGCCACCAGCAGAGTGCGGGCTAGCGGGGGCTCCTACAATGAGCAGTTCTTC.

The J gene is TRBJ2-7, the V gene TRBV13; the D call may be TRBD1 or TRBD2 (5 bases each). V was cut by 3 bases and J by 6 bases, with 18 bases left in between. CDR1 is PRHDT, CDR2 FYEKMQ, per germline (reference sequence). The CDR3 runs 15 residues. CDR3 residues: CASSFRDPGSSEQYF. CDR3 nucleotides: TGTGCCAGCAGCTTTCGGGACCCGGGGAGTTCCGAGCAGTACTTC.

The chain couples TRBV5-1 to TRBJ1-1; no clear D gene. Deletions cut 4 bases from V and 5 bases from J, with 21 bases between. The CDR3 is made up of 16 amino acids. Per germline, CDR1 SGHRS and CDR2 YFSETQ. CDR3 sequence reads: CASSQLVGVPNTEAFF. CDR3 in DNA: TGCGCCAGCAGCCAGCTCGTTGGGGTCCCTAATACTGAAGCTTTCTTT.

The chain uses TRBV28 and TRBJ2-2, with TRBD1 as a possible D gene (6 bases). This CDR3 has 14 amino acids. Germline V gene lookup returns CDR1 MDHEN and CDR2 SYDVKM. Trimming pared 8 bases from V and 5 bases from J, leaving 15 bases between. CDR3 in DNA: TGTGCCAGCCTAACAGGGTCGCTAACCGGGGAGCTGTTTTTT. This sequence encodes CASLTGSLTGELFF.

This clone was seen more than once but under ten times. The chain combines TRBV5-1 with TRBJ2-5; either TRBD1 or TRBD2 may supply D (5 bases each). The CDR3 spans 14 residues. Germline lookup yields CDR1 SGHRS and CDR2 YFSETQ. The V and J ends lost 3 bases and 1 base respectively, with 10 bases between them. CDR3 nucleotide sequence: TGCGCCAGCAGCTGGGGGAGCAGCCAAGAGACCCAGTACTTC. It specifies CASSWGSSQETQYF. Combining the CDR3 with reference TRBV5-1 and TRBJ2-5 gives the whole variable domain KAGVTQTPRYLIKTRGQQVTLSCSPISGHRSVSWYQQTPGQGLQFLFEYFSETQRNKGNFPGRFSGRQFSNSRSEMNVSTLELGDSALYLCASSWGSSQETQYFGPGTRLLVL.

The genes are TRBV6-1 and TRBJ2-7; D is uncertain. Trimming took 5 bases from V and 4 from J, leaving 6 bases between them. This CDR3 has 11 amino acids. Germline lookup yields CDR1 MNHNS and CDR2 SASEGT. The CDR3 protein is CASSRGYEQYF. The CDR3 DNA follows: TGTGCCAGCAGTCGCGGTTACGAGCAGTACTTC.

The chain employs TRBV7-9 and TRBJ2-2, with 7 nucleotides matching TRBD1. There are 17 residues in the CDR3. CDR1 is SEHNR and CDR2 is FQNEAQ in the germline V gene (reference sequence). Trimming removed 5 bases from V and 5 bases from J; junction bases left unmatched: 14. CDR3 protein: CASSPSGRGSYTGELFF. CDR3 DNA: TGTGCCAGCAGCCCTAGTGGCAGGGGGTCGTATACCGGGGAGCTGTTTTTT.

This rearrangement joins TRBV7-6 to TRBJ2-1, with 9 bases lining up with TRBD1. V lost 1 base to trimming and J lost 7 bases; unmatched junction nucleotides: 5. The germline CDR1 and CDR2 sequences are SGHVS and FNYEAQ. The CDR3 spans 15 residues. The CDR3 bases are TGTGCCAGCAGCTTAGGACAGGGGGGGTCGAATGAGCAGTTCTTC. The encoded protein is CASSLGQGGSNEQFF.

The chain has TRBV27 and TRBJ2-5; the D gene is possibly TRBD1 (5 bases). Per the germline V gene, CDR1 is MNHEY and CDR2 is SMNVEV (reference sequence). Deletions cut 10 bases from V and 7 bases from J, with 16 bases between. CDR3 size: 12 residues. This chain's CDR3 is CATTTAQGTQYF. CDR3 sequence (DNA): TGTGCCACCACGACCGCCCAGGGGACCCAGTACTTC.

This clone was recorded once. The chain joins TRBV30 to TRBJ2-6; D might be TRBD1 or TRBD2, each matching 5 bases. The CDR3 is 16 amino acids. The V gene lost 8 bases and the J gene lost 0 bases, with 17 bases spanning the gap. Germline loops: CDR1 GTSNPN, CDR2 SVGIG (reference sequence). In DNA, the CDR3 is TGTGCCGGTGGGACCAGCCCGGACTCTGGGGCCAACGTCCTGACTTTC. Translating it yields CAGGTSPDSGANVLTF.

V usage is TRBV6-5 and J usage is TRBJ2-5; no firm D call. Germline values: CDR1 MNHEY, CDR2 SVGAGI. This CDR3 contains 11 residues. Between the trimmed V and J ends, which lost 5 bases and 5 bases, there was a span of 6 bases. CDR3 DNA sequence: TGTGCCAGCAGTGCTAGGGAGACCCAGTACTTC. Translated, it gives CASSARETQYF.

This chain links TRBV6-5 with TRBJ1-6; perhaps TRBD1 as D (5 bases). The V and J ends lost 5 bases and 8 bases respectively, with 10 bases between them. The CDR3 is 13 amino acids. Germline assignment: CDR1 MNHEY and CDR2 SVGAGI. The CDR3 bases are TGTGCCAGCAGTGATTTGACAGATTCACCCCTCCACTTT. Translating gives CASSDLTDSPLHF.

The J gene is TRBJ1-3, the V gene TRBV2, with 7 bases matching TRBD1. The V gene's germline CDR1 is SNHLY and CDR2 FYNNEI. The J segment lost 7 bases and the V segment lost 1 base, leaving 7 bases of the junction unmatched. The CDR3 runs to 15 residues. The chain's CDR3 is CASSEGWTGQNTIYF. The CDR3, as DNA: TGTGCCAGCAGTGAAGGGTGGACAGGACAGAACACCATATATTTT.

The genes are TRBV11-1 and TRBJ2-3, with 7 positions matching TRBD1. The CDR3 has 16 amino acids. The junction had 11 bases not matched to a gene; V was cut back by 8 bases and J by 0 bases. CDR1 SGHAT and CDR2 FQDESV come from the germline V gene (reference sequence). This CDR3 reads CASRTGGGSSTDTQYF. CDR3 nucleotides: TGTGCCAGCCGGACAGGTGGAGGCTCTAGCACAGATACGCAGTATTTT.

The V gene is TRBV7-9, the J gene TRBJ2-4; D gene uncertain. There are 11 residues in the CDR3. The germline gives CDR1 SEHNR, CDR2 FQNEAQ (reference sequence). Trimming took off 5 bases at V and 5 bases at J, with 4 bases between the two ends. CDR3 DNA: TGTGCCAGCAGCGCGCAAAACATTCAGTACTTC. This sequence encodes CASSAQNIQYF.

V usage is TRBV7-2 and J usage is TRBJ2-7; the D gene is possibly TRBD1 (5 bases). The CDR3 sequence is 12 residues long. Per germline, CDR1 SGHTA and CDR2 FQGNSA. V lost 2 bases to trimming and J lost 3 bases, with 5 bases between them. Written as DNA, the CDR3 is TGTGCCAGCAGCTTAACAGGCTACGAGCAGTACTTC. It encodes CASSLTGYEQYF.

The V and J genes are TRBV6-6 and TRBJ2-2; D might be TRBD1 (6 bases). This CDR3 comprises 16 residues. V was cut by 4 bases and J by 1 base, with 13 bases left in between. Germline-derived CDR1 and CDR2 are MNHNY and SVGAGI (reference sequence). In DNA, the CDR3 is TGTGCCAGCAGTTTCCCTCCAGGGGTGAACACCGGGGAGCTGTTTTTT. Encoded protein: CASSFPPGVNTGELFF.

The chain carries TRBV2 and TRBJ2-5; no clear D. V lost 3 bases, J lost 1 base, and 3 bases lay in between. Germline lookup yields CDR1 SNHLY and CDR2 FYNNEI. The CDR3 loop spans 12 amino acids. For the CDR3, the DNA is TGTGCCAGCAGTGATGTCCAAGAGACCCAGTACTTC. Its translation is CASSDVQETQYF.

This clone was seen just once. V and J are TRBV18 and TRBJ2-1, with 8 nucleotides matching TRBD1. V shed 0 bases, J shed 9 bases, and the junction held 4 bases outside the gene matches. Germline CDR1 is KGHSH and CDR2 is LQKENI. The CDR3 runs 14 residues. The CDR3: CASSPPDRVGEQFF. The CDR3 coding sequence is TGTGCCAGCTCACCACCGGACAGGGTCGGTGAGCAGTTCTTC. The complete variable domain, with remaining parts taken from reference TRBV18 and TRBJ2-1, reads NAGVMQNPRHLVRRRGQEARLRCSPMKGHSHVYWYRQLPEEGLKFMVYLQKENIIDESGMPKERFSAEFPKEGPSILRIQQVVRGDSAAYFCASSPPDRVGEQFFGPGTRLTVL.